This TCR beta chain appears in the sequencing data of a study of spatial heterogeneity in lung cancer. TCRdb passed the 5' RACE reads through MiXCR, listing each CDR3 protein once. Of approximately 39,000 distinct CDR3 sequences detected, under 8.5% appear once; the ten largest clones hold about 30%. Time point: sample taken at primary tumor resection. V gave up 4 bases and J gave up 7 bases, with 13 bases separating them. CDR1 is GTSNPN and CDR2 is SVGIG in the germline V gene (reference sequence). This CDR3 spans 12 amino acids. V gene TRBV30 combines with J gene TRBJ2-5; unclear D gene. The material was PBMCs, obtained at surgery. The sequence derives from a female donor with early-stage non-small cell lung cancer. The DNA of the CDR3 is TGTGCCTGGACCACCGACGGTCGGACCCAGTACTTC. Its translation: CAWTTDGRTQYF. Full variable domain (rest looked up from reference TRBV30 and TRBJ2-5): SQTIHQWPATLVQPVGSPLSLECTVEGTSNPNLYWYRQAAGRGLQLLFYSVGIGQISSEVPQNLSASRPQDRQFILSSKKLLLSDSGFYLCAWTTDGRTQYFGPGTRLLVL.